These 16 T cell receptor beta chains share one sample of origin, sequenced in a study of cytotoxic CD8 clonotypes in ibrutinib-treated CLL. Assay: immunoSEQ multiplex PCR; the TCRdb copy retains only in-frame clones and omits some. The sample holds about 160,000 clones, 84% seen once. Sequenced material: PBMCs, taken after 24 months of ibrutinib treatment. These receptors originate from a human donor with chronic lymphocytic leukemia.

V usage is TRBV5-1 and J usage is TRBJ2-1, with a weak D call TRBD2 (5 bases). In germline, CDR1 is SGHRS, CDR2 YFSETQ. V lost 0 bases to trimming and J lost 7 bases, with 8 bases between them. This CDR3 region has 13 residues. The CDR3 spells CASSLEGGNEQFF. CDR3 nucleotides: TGCGCCAGCAGCTTGGAAGGCGGGAATGAGCAGTTCTTC.

The genes are TRBV30 and TRBJ1-1; D is possibly TRBD1 (5 bases). The ends were cut back, 0 bases at V and 0 bases at J, with 11 bases in the middle. CDR1 GTSNPN and CDR2 SVGIG come from the germline V gene (reference sequence). There are 15 residues in the CDR3. The CDR3 DNA reads TGTGCCTGGAGTGTACGGGGACGGATGAACACTGAAGCTTTCTTT. Residues: CAWSVRGRMNTEAFF.

This sequence joins TRBV27 and TRBJ2-7; D gene uncertain. The length of the CDR3 is 12 residues. V was shortened by 0 bases and J by 5 bases, with 5 bases between the two germline ends. From germline, CDR1 is MNHEY and CDR2 SMNVEV (reference sequence). CDR3 residues: CASSLSGNEQYF. In DNA form, the CDR3 reads TGTGCCAGCAGTTTATCGGGGAACGAGCAGTACTTC.

The rearrangement links TRBV12-5 to TRBJ2-3, with 10 bases that match TRBD2. The CDR3 is made up of 17 amino acids. The V segment lost 0 bases and the J segment 5 bases; nucleotides outside the gene matches: 8. The germline gives CDR1 LGHNT, CDR2 FRNRAP. DNA of the CDR3: TGTGCTAGTGGTTTGGTAACTAGCGGGATGTTCGGAGATACGCAGTATTTT. It translates to CASGLVTSGMFGDTQYF.

The rearrangement joins TRBV18 to TRBJ1-5; perhaps TRBD1 as D (5 bases). The CDR3 sequence is 14 residues long. The germline V and J ends were trimmed by 2 bases and 5 bases, with 10 bases remaining between them. Looked up from germline, CDR1 is KGHSH and CDR2 is LQKENI. The chain's CDR3 is CASSPNGGDQPQHF. The CDR3 nucleotides read TGTGCCAGCTCACCAAACGGGGGGGATCAGCCCCAGCATTTT.

V gene TRBV20-1 combines with J gene TRBJ2-7, with no clear D. The CDR3 covers 11 residues. Per germline, CDR1 DFQATT and CDR2 SNEGSKA (reference sequence). The V end lost 5 bases, the J end lost 4 bases, and 9 bases lay between the germline ends. CDR3: CSAGLAYEQYF. The CDR3 DNA follows: TGCAGTGCTGGGCTCGCTTACGAGCAGTACTTC.

The chain links TRBV5-1 to TRBJ2-3, with TRBD2 identical over 7 bases. The V gene's germline CDR1 is SGHRS and CDR2 YFSETQ. The junction had 7 bases not matched to a gene; V was cut back by 0 bases and J by 0 bases. This CDR3 has 17 residues. The CDR3 reads CASSLAISGTSTDTQYF. The CDR3 DNA follows: TGCGCCAGCAGCTTGGCCATAAGCGGGACTAGCACAGATACGCAGTATTTT.

The V and J genes are TRBV11-2 and TRBJ1-5; unclear D gene. Germline lookup yields CDR1 SGHAT and CDR2 FQNNGV. Trimming removed 0 bases from V and 4 bases from J, with 1 base in between. The CDR3 consists of 12 residues. CDR3 sequence (DNA): TGTGCCAGCAGCTTAGAGAATCAGCCCCAGCATTTT. Translation gives CASSLENQPQHF.

The chain joins TRBV9 to TRBJ1-6; 7 bases are a match to TRBD1. Germline V gene data show CDR1 as SGDLS and CDR2 as YYNGEE. V gave up 4 bases and J gave up 4 bases; unmatched junction bases: 8. The CDR3 is 16 residues long. CDR3 nucleotide sequence: TGTGCCAGCAGCCCTACACAGGGGCGTTATAATTCACCCCTCCACTTT. Translated, it gives CASSPTQGRYNSPLHF.

Worth noting for this clone: The junction departs from the called germline gene at one end, perhaps through a read error. Other DNA sequences in the sample encode the same CDR3. This chain uses TRBV4-1 with TRBJ2-7, with unresolved D. Germline V gene data show CDR1 as MGHRA and CDR2 as YSYEKL. This CDR3 is built from 15 residues. CDR3 amino acids: CASSPGQFITYEQYF. The CDR3, as DNA: TGTGCCAGCAGCCCAGGCCAATTCATTACCTACGAGCAGTACTTC.

This clone has only one observation. The same CDR3 can be traced to other DNA sequences in this sample. The chain carries TRBV27 and TRBJ1-2; D perhaps matches TRBD1 (5 bases). The germline V gene has CDR1 MNHEY and CDR2 SMNVEV (reference sequence). V gave up 2 bases and J gave up 2 bases, with 6 bases separating them. The CDR3 loop spans 13 amino acids. CDR3 DNA: TGTGCCAGCAGTTTAGAGGGGAACTATGGCTACACCTTC. This codes for CASSLEGNYGYTF.

The chain has TRBV4-3 and TRBJ1-3, with no clear D. The CDR3 covers 17 residues. The V end was cut by 0 bases, the J end by 3 bases, with 15 bases between. Germline V gene lookup returns CDR1 LGHNA and CDR2 YSLEER. The CDR3 DNA reads TGCGCCAGCAGCCAAGAGGATACCCCCGGGGTTGGAAACACCATATATTTT. Its translation: CASSQEDTPGVGNTIYF.

CDR3: CASSYGLAGASYNEQFF. The DNA for the CDR3 is TGTGCCAGCAGCTACGGACTAGCGGGGGCTTCTTACAATGAGCAGTTCTTC. The V call is TRBV4-2, the J call TRBJ2-1, with 13 bases fitting TRBD2. CDR3 length equals 17 residues. V dropped 5 bases and J dropped 4; count of bases not matched to a gene: 8. CDR1 is LGHNA and CDR2 is YNFKEQ in the germline V gene.

The rearrangement links TRBV28 to TRBJ2-7; TRBD1 might be the D (6 bases). Germline V CDR1 and CDR2: MDHEN, SYDVKM. The CDR3 has 15 amino acids. V gave up 5 bases and J gave up 3 bases, with 17 bases separating them. CDR3 in amino acids: CASSAIQGGLYEQYF. The DNA of the CDR3 is TGTGCCAGCAGTGCGATACAGGGTGGACTCTACGAGCAGTACTTC.

The chain joins TRBV7-2 to TRBJ2-7, with 8 bases identical to TRBD2. Looked up from germline, CDR1 is SGHTA and CDR2 is FQGNSA. This CDR3 contains 14 residues. After removal of 2 bases from V and 3 bases from J, the junction contained 3 bases not matched to a gene. The CDR3 DNA follows: TGTGCCAGCAGCTTAACTAGCGGAGACTACGAGCAGTACTTC. Translated: CASSLTSGDYEQYF.

The V and J genes are TRBV27 and TRBJ2-5; 10 nucleotides match TRBD2. The CDR3 runs to 16 residues. V lost 4 bases, J lost 2 bases, and 7 bases stayed unmatched. The germline CDR1 and CDR2 sequences are MNHEY and SMNVEV (reference sequence). This CDR3 reads CASSYPQREGQETQYF. CDR3 DNA: TGTGCCAGCAGTTACCCCCAGCGGGAGGGGCAAGAGACCCAGTACTTC.